This T cell receptor beta chain was sequenced for a study of blood T cell repertoires in COVID-19. Overall study: Sites in the United States, Italy and Spain provided acute and convalescent COVID-19 samples. In each case, the material was cDNA or gDNA derived from T cells, B-cell-depleted T cells, or PBMCs.

The study assigned cohorts using participant-reported clinical history. The study counted Cohort 3 donors as recovered given two negative PCRs, clearance, or symptom resolution. Germline CDR1 SGHRS, CDR2 YFSETQ. Trimming removed 6 bases from V and 1 base from J; junction bases left unmatched: 5. The CDR3 sequence is 14 residues long. Clones were sequenced by immunoSEQ multiplex PCR, and TCRdb holds only the in-frame ones, with some missing. The sample holds 400,000 to 450,000 clones, around 91% seen once. The chain couples TRBV5-1 to TRBJ2-7; 9 bases line up with TRBD1. Source material: PBMCs or T cells enriched from blood (not recorded which). The TCR originated in a man younger than 30 who had recovered from COVID-19. The CDR3 loop reads CASTPGQGSYEQYF. In DNA form, the CDR3 reads TGCGCCAGCACGCCGGGACAGGGTTCCTACGAGCAGTACTTC.